Listed below are T cell receptor beta chains from one sample, sequenced in a study of cytomegalovirus exposure and HLA in healthy donors. The assay was immunoSEQ multiplex PCR, and TCRdb's table has in-frame clones only and misses some. The sample lists roughly 150,000 clones; about 82% were seen once. Sequenced material: PBMCs. These TCRs come from a male donor in good health and CMV-seronegative. Both conserved end residues are trimmed from each CDR3. Fields, in order: V gene, J gene, CDR3 protein.

>TRBV15|TRBJ2-7
ATSRDKGLALGEQY
>TRBV10-3|TRBJ2-1
AISPRRDRASYNEQF
>TRBV6-5|TRBJ1-6
ASSRLTGDNSPLH
>TRBV10-3|TRBJ1-2
AISDRTGGFNYGYT
>TRBV5-1|TRBJ2-1
ASSIQGGSDEQF
>TRBV6-4|TRBJ2-5
ASSDGTGGGETQY
>TRBV30|TRBJ1-4
AWRETGNPTTNEKLF
>TRBV14|TRBJ2-2
ASTAREIRNTGELF
>TRBV5-1|TRBJ2-1
ASSLQGVNEQF
>TRBV6-6|TRBJ2-2
ASRQILTGELF
>TRBV19|TRBJ2-7
ASSISLREGSYEQY
>TRBV10-3|TRBJ2-2
AISARLVGNTGELF
>TRBV29-1|TRBJ2-1
SAQTSGSLGNEQF
>TRBV10-3|TRBJ2-7
AISDPTLGAYEQY
>TRBV19|TRBJ1-3
ASSANPTGFSGNTIY
>TRBV5-3|TRBJ2-7
ARSLGQYYEQY
>TRBV13|TRBJ2-7
ASSLGTGTPYEQY
>TRBV21-1|TRBJ2-4
ASSKTTSGRAEVKNIQY
>TRBV7-2|TRBJ2-5
ASSLGGGPQETQY
>TRBV4-2|TRBJ2-3
ASSFRLAGVSTDTQY
>TRBV6-5|TRBJ2-6
ASSYRRFSGANVLT
>TRBV18|TRBJ2-3
ASSPTRTGTDTQY
>TRBV4-1|TRBJ2-5
ASSQDPGEETQY
>TRBV19|TRBJ2-7
ASSIGTSGSYEQY
>TRBV7-8|TRBJ2-1
ASSSSPRGGDNEQF